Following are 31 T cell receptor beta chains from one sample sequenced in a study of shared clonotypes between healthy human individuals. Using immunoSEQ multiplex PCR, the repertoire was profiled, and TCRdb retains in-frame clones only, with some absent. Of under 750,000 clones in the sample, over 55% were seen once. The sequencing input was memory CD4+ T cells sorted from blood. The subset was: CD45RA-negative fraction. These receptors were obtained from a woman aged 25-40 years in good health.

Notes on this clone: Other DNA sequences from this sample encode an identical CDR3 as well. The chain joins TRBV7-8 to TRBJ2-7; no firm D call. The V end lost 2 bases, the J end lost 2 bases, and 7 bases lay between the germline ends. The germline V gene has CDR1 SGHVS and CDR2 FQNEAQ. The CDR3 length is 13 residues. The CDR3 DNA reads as TGTGCCAGCAGCTTAAGTACTGCCTACGAGCAGTACTTC. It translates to CASSLSTAYEQYF.

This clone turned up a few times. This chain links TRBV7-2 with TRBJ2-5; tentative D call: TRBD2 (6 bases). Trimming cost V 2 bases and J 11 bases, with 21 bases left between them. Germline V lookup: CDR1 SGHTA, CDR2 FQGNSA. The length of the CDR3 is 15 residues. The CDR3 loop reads CASSLFSGPSGEQYF. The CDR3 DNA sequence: TGTGCCAGCAGCTTATTTTCTGGGCCTTCGGGGGAGCAGTACTTC.

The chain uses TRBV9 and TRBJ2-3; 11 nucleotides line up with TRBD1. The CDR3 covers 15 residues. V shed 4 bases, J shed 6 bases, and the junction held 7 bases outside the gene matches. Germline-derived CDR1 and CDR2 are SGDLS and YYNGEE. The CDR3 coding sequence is TGTGCCAGCAGCCTCGGGGGACAGGGGGTGGATACGCAGTATTTT. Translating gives CASSLGGQGVDTQYF.

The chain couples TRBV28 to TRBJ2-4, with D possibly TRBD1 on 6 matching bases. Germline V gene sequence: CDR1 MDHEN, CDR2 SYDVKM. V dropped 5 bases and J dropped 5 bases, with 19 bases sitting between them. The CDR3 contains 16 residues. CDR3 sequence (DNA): TGTGCCAGCAGTGCCCCGAAGGACAGTTCGGAAAACATTCAGTACTTC. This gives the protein CASSAPKDSSENIQYF.

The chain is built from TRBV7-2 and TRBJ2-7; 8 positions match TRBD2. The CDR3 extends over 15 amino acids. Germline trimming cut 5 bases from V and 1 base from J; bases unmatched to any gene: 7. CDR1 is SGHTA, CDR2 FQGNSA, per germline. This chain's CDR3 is CASSPGSGGSYEQYF. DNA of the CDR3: TGTGCCAGCAGCCCCGGCAGCGGGGGTTCCTACGAGCAGTACTTC.

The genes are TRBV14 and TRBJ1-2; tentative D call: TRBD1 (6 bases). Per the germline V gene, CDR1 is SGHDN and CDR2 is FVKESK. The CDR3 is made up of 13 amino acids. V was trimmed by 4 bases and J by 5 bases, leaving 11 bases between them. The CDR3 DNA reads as TGTGCCAGCAGCCTCCGGACAGATTATGGCTACACCTTC. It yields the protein CASSLRTDYGYTF.

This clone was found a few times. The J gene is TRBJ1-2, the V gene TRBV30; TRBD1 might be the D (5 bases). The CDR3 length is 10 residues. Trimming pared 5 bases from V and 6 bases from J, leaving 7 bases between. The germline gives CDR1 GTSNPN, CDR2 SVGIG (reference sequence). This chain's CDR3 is CAWGTHGYTF. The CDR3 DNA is TGTGCCTGGGGGACCCATGGCTACACCTTC.

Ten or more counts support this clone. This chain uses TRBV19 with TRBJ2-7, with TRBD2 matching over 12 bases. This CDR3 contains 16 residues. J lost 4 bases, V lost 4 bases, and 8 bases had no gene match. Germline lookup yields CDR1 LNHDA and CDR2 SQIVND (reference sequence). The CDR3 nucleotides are TGTGCCAGTAGTAGGATCCTAGCGGGAGGGCGATACGAGCAGTACTTC. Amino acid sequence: CASSRILAGGRYEQYF.

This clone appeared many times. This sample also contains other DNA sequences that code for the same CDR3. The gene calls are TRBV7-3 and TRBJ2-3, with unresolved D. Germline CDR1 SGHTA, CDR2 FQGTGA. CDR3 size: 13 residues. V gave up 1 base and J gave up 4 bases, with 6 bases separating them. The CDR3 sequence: CASSLSGSDTQYF. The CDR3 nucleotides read TGTGCCAGCAGCTTAAGCGGATCAGATACGCAGTATTTT.

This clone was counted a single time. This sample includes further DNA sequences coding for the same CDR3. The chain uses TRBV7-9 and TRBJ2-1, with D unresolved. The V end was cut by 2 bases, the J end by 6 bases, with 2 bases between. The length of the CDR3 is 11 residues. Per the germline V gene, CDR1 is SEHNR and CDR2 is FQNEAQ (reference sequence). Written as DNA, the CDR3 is TGTGCCAGCAGCTTACTCAATGAGCAGTTCTTC. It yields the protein CASSLLNEQFF.

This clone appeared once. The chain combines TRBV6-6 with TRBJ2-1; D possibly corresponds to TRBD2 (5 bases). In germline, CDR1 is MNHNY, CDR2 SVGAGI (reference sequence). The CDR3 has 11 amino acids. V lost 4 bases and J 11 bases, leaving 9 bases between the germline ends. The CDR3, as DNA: TGTGCCAGCAGTTCCCGGGATAAGCAGTTCTTC. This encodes CASSSRDKQFF.

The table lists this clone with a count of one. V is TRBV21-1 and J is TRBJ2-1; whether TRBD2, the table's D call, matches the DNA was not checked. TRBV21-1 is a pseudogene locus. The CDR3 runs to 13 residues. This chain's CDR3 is CASINSSHNEQFF. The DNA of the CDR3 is TGTGCCAGCATTAATTCTAGTCACAATGAGCAGTTCTTC.

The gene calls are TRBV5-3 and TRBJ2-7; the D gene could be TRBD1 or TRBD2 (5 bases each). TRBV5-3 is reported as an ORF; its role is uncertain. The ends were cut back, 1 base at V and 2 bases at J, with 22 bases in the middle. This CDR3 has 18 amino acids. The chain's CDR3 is CARSLKVATRDVTYEQYF. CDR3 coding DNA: TGTGCCAGAAGCTTGAAGGTGGCCACCCGGGACGTCACCTACGAGCAGTACTTC.

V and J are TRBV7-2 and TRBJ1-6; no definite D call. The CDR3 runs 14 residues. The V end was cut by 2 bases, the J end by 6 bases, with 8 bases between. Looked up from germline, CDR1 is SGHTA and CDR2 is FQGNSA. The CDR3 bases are TGTGCCAGCAGCTTAAGGGCAGCTAATTCACCCCTCCACTTT. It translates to CASSLRAANSPLHF.

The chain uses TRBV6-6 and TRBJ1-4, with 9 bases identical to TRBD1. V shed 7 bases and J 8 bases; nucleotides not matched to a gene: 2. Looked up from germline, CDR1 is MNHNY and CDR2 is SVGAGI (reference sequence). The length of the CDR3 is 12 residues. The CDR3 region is CASKTGGEKLFF. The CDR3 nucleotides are TGTGCCAGCAAAACAGGGGGCGAAAAACTGTTTTTT.

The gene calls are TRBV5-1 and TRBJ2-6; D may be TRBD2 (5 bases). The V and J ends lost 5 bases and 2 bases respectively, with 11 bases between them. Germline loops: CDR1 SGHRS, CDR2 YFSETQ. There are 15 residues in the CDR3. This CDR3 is CASSNGNAGANVLTF. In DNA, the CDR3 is TGCGCCAGCAGTAACGGGAACGCTGGGGCCAACGTCCTGACTTTC. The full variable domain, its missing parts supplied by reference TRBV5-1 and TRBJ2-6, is KAGVTQTPRYLIKTRGQQVTLSCSPISGHRSVSWYQQTPGQGLQFLFEYFSETQRNKGNFPGRFSGRQFSNSRSEMNVSTLELGDSALYLCASSNGNAGANVLTFGAGSRLTVL.

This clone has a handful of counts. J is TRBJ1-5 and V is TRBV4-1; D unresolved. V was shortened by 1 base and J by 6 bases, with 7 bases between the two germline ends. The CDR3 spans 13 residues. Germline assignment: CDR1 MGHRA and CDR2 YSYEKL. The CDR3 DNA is TGCGCCAGCAGCCAAGTCCTTACTCAGCCCCAGCATTTT. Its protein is CASSQVLTQPQHF.

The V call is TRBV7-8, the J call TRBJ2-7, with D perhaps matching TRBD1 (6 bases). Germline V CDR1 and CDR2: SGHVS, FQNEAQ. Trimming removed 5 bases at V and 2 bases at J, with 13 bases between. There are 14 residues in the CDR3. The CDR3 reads CASSPRTETYEQYF. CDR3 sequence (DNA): TGTGCCAGCAGCCCTAGGACAGAGACCTACGAGCAGTACTTC.

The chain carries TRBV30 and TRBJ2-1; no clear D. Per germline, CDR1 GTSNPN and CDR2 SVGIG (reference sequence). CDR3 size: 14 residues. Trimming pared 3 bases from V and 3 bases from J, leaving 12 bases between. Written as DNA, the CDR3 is TGTGCCTGGAGAGGTAAAAGGCGCTACAATGAGCAGTTCTTC. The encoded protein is CAWRGKRRYNEQFF.

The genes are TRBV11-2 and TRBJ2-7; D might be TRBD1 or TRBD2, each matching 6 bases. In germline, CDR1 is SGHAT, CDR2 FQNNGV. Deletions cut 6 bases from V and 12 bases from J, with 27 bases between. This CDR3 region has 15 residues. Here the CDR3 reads CASSPTGGAGDVMYF. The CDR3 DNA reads TGTGCCAGCAGTCCGACAGGAGGGGCCGGGGATGTCATGTACTTC.

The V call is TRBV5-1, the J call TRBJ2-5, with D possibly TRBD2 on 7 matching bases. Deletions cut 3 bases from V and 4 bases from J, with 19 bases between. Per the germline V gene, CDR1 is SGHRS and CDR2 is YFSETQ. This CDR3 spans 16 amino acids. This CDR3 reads CASSWRREGDAETQYF. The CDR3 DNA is TGCGCCAGCAGCTGGCGCAGGGAGGGGGATGCAGAGACCCAGTACTTC.

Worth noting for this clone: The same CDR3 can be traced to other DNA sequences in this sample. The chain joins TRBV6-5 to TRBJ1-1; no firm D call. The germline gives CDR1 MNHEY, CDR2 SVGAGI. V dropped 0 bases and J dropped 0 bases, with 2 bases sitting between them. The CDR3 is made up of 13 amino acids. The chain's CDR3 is CASSYSLNTEAFF. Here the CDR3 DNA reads TGTGCCAGCAGTTACTCTCTGAACACTGAAGCTTTCTTT.

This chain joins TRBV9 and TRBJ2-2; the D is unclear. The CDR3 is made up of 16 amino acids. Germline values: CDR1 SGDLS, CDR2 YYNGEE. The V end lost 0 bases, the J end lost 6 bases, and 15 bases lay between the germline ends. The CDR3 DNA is TGTGCCAGCAGCGTAGCTATAGATTGGTTCGCCGGGGAGCTGTTTTTT. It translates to CASSVAIDWFAGELFF. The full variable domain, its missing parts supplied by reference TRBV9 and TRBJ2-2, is DSGVTQTPKHLITATGQRVTLRCSPRSGDLSVYWYQQSLDQGLQFLIQYYNGEERAKGNILERFSAQQFPDLHSELNLSSLELGDSALYFCASSVAIDWFAGELFFGEGSRLTVL.

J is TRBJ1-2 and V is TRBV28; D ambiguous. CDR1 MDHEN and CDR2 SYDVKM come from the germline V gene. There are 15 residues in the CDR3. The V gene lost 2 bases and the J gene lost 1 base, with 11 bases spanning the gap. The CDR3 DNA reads TGTGCCAGCAGTTTAGACCCCCAGGTTAACTATGGCTACACCTTC. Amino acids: CASSLDPQVNYGYTF.

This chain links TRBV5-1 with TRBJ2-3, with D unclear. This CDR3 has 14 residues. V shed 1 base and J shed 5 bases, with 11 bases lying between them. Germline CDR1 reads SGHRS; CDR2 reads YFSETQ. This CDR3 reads CASSLTSPEDTQYF. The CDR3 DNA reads TGCGCCAGCAGCTTGACCAGTCCCGAAGATACGCAGTATTTT.

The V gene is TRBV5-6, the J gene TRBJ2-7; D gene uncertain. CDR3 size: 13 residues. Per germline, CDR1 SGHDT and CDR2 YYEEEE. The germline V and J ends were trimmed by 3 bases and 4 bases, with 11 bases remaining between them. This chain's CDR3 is CASSSARSYEQYF. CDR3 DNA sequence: TGTGCCAGCAGCTCGGCGAGGTCTTACGAGCAGTACTTC.

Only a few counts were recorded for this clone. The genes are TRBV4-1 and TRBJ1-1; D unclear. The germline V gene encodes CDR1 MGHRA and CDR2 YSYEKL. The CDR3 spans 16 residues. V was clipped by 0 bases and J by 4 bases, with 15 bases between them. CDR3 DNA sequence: TGCGCCAGCAGCCAAGACGAATGGGTGCGACGCACTGAAGCTTTCTTT. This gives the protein CASSQDEWVRRTEAFF.

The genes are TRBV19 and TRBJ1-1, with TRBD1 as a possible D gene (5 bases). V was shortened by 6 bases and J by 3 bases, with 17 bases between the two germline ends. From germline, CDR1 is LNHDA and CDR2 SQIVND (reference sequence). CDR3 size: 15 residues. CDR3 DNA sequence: TGTGCCAGTAGGTTTGGGGGGAGATACCACACTGAAGCTTTCTTT. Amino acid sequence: CASRFGGRYHTEAFF.

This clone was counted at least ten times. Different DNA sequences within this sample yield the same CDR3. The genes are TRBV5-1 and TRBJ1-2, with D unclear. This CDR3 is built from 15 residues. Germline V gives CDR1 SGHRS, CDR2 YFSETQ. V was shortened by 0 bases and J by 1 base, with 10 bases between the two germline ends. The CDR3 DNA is TGCGCCAGCAGCTTGGGCGATCGGGATAACTATGGCTACACCTTC. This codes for CASSLGDRDNYGYTF.

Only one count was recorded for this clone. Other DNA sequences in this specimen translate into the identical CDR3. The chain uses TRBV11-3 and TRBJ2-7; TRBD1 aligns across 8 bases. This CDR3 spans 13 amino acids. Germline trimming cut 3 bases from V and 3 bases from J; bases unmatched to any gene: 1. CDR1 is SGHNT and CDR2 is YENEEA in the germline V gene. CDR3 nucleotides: TGTGCCAGCAGCTTGGGACAGGACTACGAGCAGTACTTC. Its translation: CASSLGQDYEQYF.

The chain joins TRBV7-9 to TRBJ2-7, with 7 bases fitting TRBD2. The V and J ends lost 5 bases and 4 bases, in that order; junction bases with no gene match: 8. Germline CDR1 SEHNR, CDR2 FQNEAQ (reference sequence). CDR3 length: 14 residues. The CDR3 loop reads CASSQREDGYEQYF. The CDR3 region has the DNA TGTGCCAGCAGCCAACGGGAGGATGGGTACGAGCAGTACTTC.